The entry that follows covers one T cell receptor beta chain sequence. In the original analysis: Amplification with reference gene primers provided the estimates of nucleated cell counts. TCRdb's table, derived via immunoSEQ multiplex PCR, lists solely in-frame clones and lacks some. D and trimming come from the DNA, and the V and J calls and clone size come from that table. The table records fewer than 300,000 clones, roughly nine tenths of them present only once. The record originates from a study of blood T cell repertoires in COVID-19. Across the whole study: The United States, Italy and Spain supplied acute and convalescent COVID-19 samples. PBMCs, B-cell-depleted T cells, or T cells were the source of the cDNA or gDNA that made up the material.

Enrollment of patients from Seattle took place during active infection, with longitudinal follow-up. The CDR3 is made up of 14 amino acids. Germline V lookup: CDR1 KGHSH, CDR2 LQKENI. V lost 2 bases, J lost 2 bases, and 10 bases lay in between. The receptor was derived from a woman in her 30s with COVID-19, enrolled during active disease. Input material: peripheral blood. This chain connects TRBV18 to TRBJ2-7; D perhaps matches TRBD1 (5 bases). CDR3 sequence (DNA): TGTGCCAGCTCACCAGTACCCAGGGCCTACGAGCAGTACTTC. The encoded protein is CASSPVPRAYEQYF. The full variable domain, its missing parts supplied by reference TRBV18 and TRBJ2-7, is NAGVMQNPRHLVRRRGQEARLRCSPMKGHSHVYWYRQLPEEGLKFMVYLQKENIIDESGMPKERFSAEFPKEGPSILRIQQVVRGDSAAYFCASSPVPRAYEQYFGPGTRLTVT.